This T cell receptor (beta chain) is drawn from a study of CD8 T cells in Susac syndrome. CDR1 and CDR2 (germline): MGHRA, YSYEKL. The J segment lost 3 bases and the V segment lost 6 bases, leaving 10 bases of the junction unmatched. This CDR3 region has 15 residues. Random hexamers were used to reverse transcribe the RNA input (roughly 0.5 to 1 ug). A single record per CDR3 protein comes from TCRdb applying MiXCR to the immunoSEQ multiplex PCR reads. The table shows approximately 100,000 distinct CDR3 sequences, with 90% to 98% occurring only once. While CD8+ and CD4+ T cells were isolated negatively, TEMRA cells were enriched by FACS.

This clonotype originated in a human donor in good health. Material for sequencing was CD4+ T cells from PBMCs. The chain combines TRBV4-1 with TRBJ2-7, with 8 positions matching TRBD2. CDR3 coding DNA: TGCGCCAGCAGTGCCCCCTTAGCGGGATTCTACGAGCAGTACTTC. Translation: CASSAPLAGFYEQYF.